This entry lists 26 T cell receptor beta chains sequenced from one sample in a study of T cell repertoires in cytomegalovirus infection. The antigens of these receptors remain unknown. Each CDR3 protein is one row after TCRdb ran MiXCR on the reads. Among approximately 220,000 distinct CDR3 sequences listed, less than 50% were seen once. Sequenced material: CD8+ T cells from cultured PBMCs, taken from culture after CMV antigen stimulation. The receptors derive from a human donor in good health (CMV status not recorded). Some clones in this sample may be carry-over from other donors' samples.

This chain links TRBV19 with TRBJ1-5; perhaps TRBD1 as D (6 bases). Between the trimmed V and J ends, which lost 5 bases and 6 bases, there was a span of 23 bases. This CDR3 has 17 amino acids. Per the germline V gene, CDR1 is LNHDA and CDR2 is SQIVND (reference sequence). This CDR3 reads CASSSSLLGGAAQPQHF. The DNA for the CDR3 is TGTGCCAGTAGTTCATCCCTTTTGGGGGGCGCCGCTCAGCCCCAGCATTTT.

Written as DNA, the CDR3 is TGTGCCAGCAGTGATGTCTTGCGGGGTGATGACAATGAGCAGTTCTTC. This gives the protein CASSDVLRGDDNEQFF. The chain employs TRBV2 and TRBJ2-1; a possible D gene is TRBD2 (6 bases). This CDR3 spans 16 amino acids. V was cut by 3 bases and J by 5 bases, with 17 bases left in between. The germline V gene has CDR1 SNHLY and CDR2 FYNNEI.

This clonotype has a handful of counts. DNA for the CDR3: TGCGCAAGCTCATTGACTAGCGAGTACCCCACAGATACGACGTATTTT. Its translation is CASSLTSEYPTDTTYF. This chain uses TRBV5-1 with TRBJ2-3, with 8 bases matching TRBD2. The CDR3 has 16 residues. Germline V gives CDR1 SGHRS, CDR2 YFSETQ.

This CDR3 is CSARVRSETYEQYF. For the CDR3, the DNA is TGCAGTGCTAGAGTAAGATCGGAGACCTACGAGCAGTACTTC. The rearrangement joins TRBV20-1 to TRBJ2-7; D is unclear. This CDR3 has 14 residues. Per the germline V gene, CDR1 is DFQATT and CDR2 is SNEGSKA (reference sequence). The V and J ends lost 1 base and 2 bases respectively, with 12 bases between them.

This clonotype was seen only a few times. V usage is TRBV28 and J usage is TRBJ2-5, with 7 bases aligning to TRBD1. In germline, CDR1 is MDHEN, CDR2 SYDVKM. This CDR3 is built from 15 residues. V lost 4 bases to trimming and J lost 2 bases; unmatched junction nucleotides: 7. The DNA for the CDR3 is TGTGCCAGCAGTTCTCCCTGGGACAGACAAGAGACCCAGTACTTC. This sequence encodes CASSSPWDRQETQYF. The complete variable domain, with remaining parts taken from reference TRBV28 and TRBJ2-5, reads DVKVTQSSRYLVKRTGEKVFLECVQDMDHENMFWYRQDPGLGLRLIYFSYDVKMKEKGDIPEGYSVSREKKERFSLILESASTNQTSMYLCASSSPWDRQETQYFGPGTRLLVL.

This chain uses TRBV7-9 with TRBJ1-1; D may be TRBD1 (5 bases). CDR1 is SEHNR and CDR2 is FQNEAQ in the germline V gene (reference sequence). The CDR3 runs 15 residues. The V end was cut by 5 bases, the J end by 6 bases, with 19 bases between. The CDR3 DNA reads TGTGCCAGCAGCCCACCGGAAGGGGTCCAGGCTGAAGCTTTCTTT. Translated, it gives CASSPPEGVQAEAFF. Full variable domain (outside the CDR3, taken from reference TRBV7-9 and TRBJ1-1): DTGVSQNPRHKITKRGQNVTFRCDPISEHNRLYWYRQTLGQGPEFLTYFQNEAQLEKSRLLSDRFSAERPKGSFSTLEIQRTEQGDSAMYLCASSPPEGVQAEAFFGQGTRLTVV.

In this sample, this clonotype turned up a few times. The rearrangement joins TRBV7-6 to TRBJ1-4, with 8 positions matching TRBD1. The CDR3 consists of 14 residues. Germline V gives CDR1 SGHVS, CDR2 FNYEAQ. The V and J ends lost 5 bases and 7 bases, in that order; junction bases with no gene match: 6. The CDR3 DNA reads as TGTGCCAGCAGCCTGGGACAGGCGGGTGAAAAACTGTTTTTT. Residues: CASSLGQAGEKLFF.

About this clonotype itself: A junction end diverges from the germline sequence, so it may reflect a read error. The chain carries TRBV4-1 and TRBJ2-1; TRBD2 aligns across 9 bases. This CDR3 is built from 17 residues. CDR1 and CDR2 (germline): MGHRA, YSYEKL. This CDR3 reads CASSFAILAGVENEQFF. DNA of the CDR3: TGTGCCAGCAGCTTCGCTATATTAGCGGGAGTGGAGAATGAGCAGTTCTTC.

This clonotype has just a few counts. A much larger clone differs by one base, so this may be a read error. This chain uses TRBV2 with TRBJ2-7, with D perhaps matching TRBD1 (6 bases). Per germline, CDR1 SNHLY and CDR2 FYNNEI. This CDR3 contains 12 residues. The V end was cut by 7 bases, the J end by 0 bases, with 7 bases between. Here the CDR3 reads CASKDSSYEQYF. The CDR3 DNA follows: TGTGCCAGCAAGGACAGCTCCTACGAGCAGTACTTC.

The V call is TRBV12-3 or TRBV12-4, the J call TRBJ2-6, with 9 nucleotides matching TRBD1. The CDR3 sequence is 17 residues long. Trimming at V came to 6 bases and at J to 0 bases, leaving 6 bases not matched to a gene. The CDR3 DNA sequence: TGTGCCAGCAGCCCCGGGACAGGGCTCTCTGGGGCCAACGTCCTGACTTTC. The encoded protein is CASSPGTGLSGANVLTF.

The chain uses TRBV2 and TRBJ2-5; D unresolved. Trimming took 7 bases from V and 2 from J, leaving 11 bases between them. The CDR3 totals 13 residues. Germline V gene lookup returns CDR1 SNHLY and CDR2 FYNNEI. The DNA for the CDR3 is TGTGCCAGCAACGCGGCTATACAAGAGACCCAGTACTTC. Its protein is CASNAAIQETQYF.

The chain couples TRBV7-9 to TRBJ1-3, with D unclear. V was shortened by 1 base and J by 3 bases, with 10 bases between the two germline ends. CDR3 size: 15 residues. Per germline, CDR1 SEHNR and CDR2 FQNEAQ (reference sequence). CDR3 protein: CASSLGKRYGNTIYF. CDR3 bases: TGTGCCAGCAGCTTAGGCAAAAGATATGGAAACACCATATATTTT. The entire variable domain, with the rest obtained from reference TRBV7-9 and TRBJ1-3, is as follows: DTGVSQNPRHKITKRGQNVTFRCDPISEHNRLYWYRQTLGQGPEFLTYFQNEAQLEKSRLLSDRFSAERPKGSFSTLEIQRTEQGDSAMYLCASSLGKRYGNTIYFGEGSWLTVV.

The rearrangement joins TRBV2 to TRBJ2-1, with a weak D call TRBD1 (5 bases). V was shortened by 9 bases and J by 0 bases, with 15 bases between the two germline ends. CDR1 and CDR2 (germline): SNHLY, FYNNEI. The CDR3 contains 15 residues. CDR3 nucleotide sequence: TGTGCCAGGGCCCGCACAGGTGGCTCCTACAATGAGCAGTTCTTC. Translating it yields CARARTGGSYNEQFF.

CDR3 region: CASSSGQITDTQYF. The CDR3 DNA follows: TGTGCCAGCAGCTCGGGACAGATCACAGATACGCAGTATTTT. The V gene is TRBV7-9, the J gene TRBJ2-3, with TRBD1 identical over 7 bases. The CDR3 runs 14 residues. The V segment lost 4 bases and the J segment 2 bases; nucleotides outside the gene matches: 3. Germline-derived CDR1 and CDR2 are SEHNR and FQNEAQ (reference sequence).

The V call is TRBV11-2, the J call TRBJ2-7, with 9 nucleotides matching TRBD1. Germline V gene lookup returns CDR1 SGHAT and CDR2 FQNNGV. Trimming at V came to 2 bases and at J to 6 bases, leaving 8 bases not matched to a gene. The CDR3 loop spans 15 amino acids. CDR3 in DNA: TGTGCCAGCAGCTTATCCCGGGGACAGGGTCGCGAGCAGTACTTC. This gives the protein CASSLSRGQGREQYF.

V gene TRBV27 combines with J gene TRBJ1-4; D not certain. Trimming removed 3 bases at V and 5 bases at J, with 7 bases between. Germline V gene sequence: CDR1 MNHEY, CDR2 SMNVEV (reference sequence). The CDR3 is 13 residues long. This CDR3 is CASSLERNEKLFF. The DNA of the CDR3 is TGTGCCAGCAGTTTGGAGAGAAATGAAAAACTGTTTTTT.

J is TRBJ2-7 and V is TRBV7-9; D remains ambiguous. The V gene lost 5 bases and the J gene lost 1 base, with 15 bases spanning the gap. The CDR3 runs to 15 residues. The germline V gene encodes CDR1 SEHNR and CDR2 FQNEAQ (reference sequence). The CDR3 loop reads CASSPPGRESYEQYF. The CDR3 nucleotides are TGTGCCAGCAGCCCCCCCGGGCGAGAATCCTACGAGCAGTACTTC.

Details on this clonotype: This could be a read error, since a much larger clone is one nucleotide away. CDR3 loop: CASSSKTGPYNEKFF. The CDR3 DNA follows: TGTGCCAGCAGCTCAAAGACAGGTCCCTACAATGAGAAGTTCTTC. J is TRBJ2-1 and V is TRBV7-8, with D perhaps matching TRBD1 (6 bases). Germline values: CDR1 SGHVS, CDR2 FQNEAQ. The CDR3 contains 15 residues. Looking up the rest from reference TRBV7-8 and TRBJ2-1 gives the full variable domain: GAGVSQSPRYKVAKRGQDVALRCDPISGHVSLFWYQQALGQGPEFLTYFQNEAQLDKSGLPSDRFFAERPEGSVSTLKIQRTQQEDSAVYLCASSSKTGPYNEKFFGPGTRLTVL.

This chain links TRBV27 with TRBJ2-2, with 14 bases lining up with TRBD2. CDR3 size: 15 residues. The V gene's germline CDR1 is MNHEY and CDR2 SMNVEV (reference sequence). The trim removed 4 bases at V and 9 bases at J, leaving 4 bases unmatched. The CDR3 loop is CASSSGLAGGRELFF. For the CDR3, the DNA is TGTGCCAGCAGTTCCGGACTAGCGGGGGGTCGGGAGCTGTTTTTT.

This clonotype has a handful of counts. This chain connects TRBV29-1 to TRBJ2-7, with D maybe TRBD1 (5 bases). The ends were cut back, 7 bases at V and 2 bases at J, with 15 bases in the middle. Germline V gene sequence: CDR1 SQVTM, CDR2 ANQGSEA. This CDR3 is built from 13 residues. CDR3 DNA: TGCAGCGACGGCCCCAGGGTTACCTACGAGCAGTACTTC. It specifies CSDGPRVTYEQYF.

This clonotype showed up just a few times. The chain couples TRBV27 to TRBJ2-1; 8 nucleotides line up with TRBD1. The CDR3 totals 13 residues. The germline V gene has CDR1 MNHEY and CDR2 SMNVEV (reference sequence). CDR3 residues: CGTQGAKYNEQFF. In DNA, the CDR3 is TGTGGTACCCAGGGGGCGAAATACAATGAGCAGTTCTTC.

The chain carries TRBV11-2 and TRBJ2-7; 7 nucleotides align to TRBD1. CDR3 length: 14 residues. The junction had 4 bases not matched to a gene; V was cut back by 5 bases and J by 0 bases. CDR1 SGHAT and CDR2 FQNNGV come from the germline V gene. CDR3 residues: CASSLGTVSYEQYF. The CDR3 coding sequence is TGTGCCAGCAGCCTAGGGACAGTCTCCTACGAGCAGTACTTC.

The chain combines TRBV28 with TRBJ2-4, with TRBD1 identical over 8 bases. CDR3 length: 16 residues. V was pared by 5 bases and J by 0 bases, with 6 bases of the junction left unmatched. Germline V gene data show CDR1 as MDHEN and CDR2 as SYDVKM. CDR3 in amino acids: CASSPSTGAAKNIQYF. The CDR3 nucleotides read TGTGCCAGCAGTCCCTCGACAGGGGCAGCCAAAAACATTCAGTACTTC.

As for this clonotype: Since a much larger clone is just one base distant, this may be a read error. This chain links TRBV7-2 with TRBJ2-3; 10 nucleotides agree with TRBD2. V dropped 8 bases and J dropped 0; count of bases not matched to a gene: 11. The germline V gene encodes CDR1 SGHTA and CDR2 FQGNSA. The length of the CDR3 is 17 residues. Here the CDR3 reads CASGLWTSGPSTDTQYF. CDR3 sequence (DNA): TGTGCCAGCGGCCTCTGGACTAGCGGCCCTAGCACAGATACGCAGTATTTT.

J is TRBJ1-2 and V is TRBV12-3 or TRBV12-4, with no clear D. The CDR3 is 11 amino acids. The germline V and J ends were trimmed by 4 bases and 8 bases, with 8 bases remaining between them. The CDR3, as DNA: TGTGCCAGCAGTTCCCTTGGGGGCTACACCTTC. Translation: CASSSLGGYTF.

This clonotype was detected ten times or more. This chain links TRBV4-2 with TRBJ2-7, with 11 bases identical to TRBD2. V was clipped by 2 bases and J by 1 base; unmatched bases: 10. The CDR3 extends over 18 amino acids. The V gene's germline CDR1 is LGHNA and CDR2 YNFKEQ. DNA for the CDR3: TGTGCCAGCAGCCAAATGGTAGCGGGAGGGACTATATCCTACGAGCAGTACTTC. This translates into CASSQMVAGGTISYEQYF.